This T cell receptor (beta chain) originates from a study of blood T cell repertoires in COVID-19. In the study overall: Sites in the United States, Italy and Spain provided acute and convalescent COVID-19 samples.

Per the study methods: Amplified reference gene primers provided the basis for estimating nucleated cell counts. Measured with immunoSEQ multiplex PCR; TCRdb has only the in-frame clones, and not every one. The V and J calls and the clone size are those of that table, but D and trimming were determined from the DNA. The top ten hold roughly 10% of the sample, which has about 120,000 clones, around 86% seen once. Germline lookup yields CDR1 MNHEY and CDR2 SMNVEV (reference sequence). The V end lost 4 bases, the J end lost 4 bases, and 11 bases lay between the germline ends. The CDR3 length is 13 residues.

The rearrangement uses TRBV27 and TRBJ2-7, with D hard to call. Sequencing was carried out using peripheral blood. The TCR sequence derives from a woman between 65 and 79 years old with COVID-19, enrolled during active disease. CDR3 region: CASSSGLGYEQYF. In nucleotides, the CDR3 is TGTGCCAGCAGTTCCGGCCTCGGGTACGAGCAGTACTTC.